This TCR beta chain stems from a study of T cells after yellow fever vaccination (dated by TCRdb to between 2019 and 2020). Describing the broader study: The SMART-Seq v4 Ultra Low Input RNA kit was used to prepare libraries from fractions with low cell numbers. To follow T-cell clones before and after both primary and booster YFV17D yellow fever vaccination, bulk TCR alpha and beta repertoires underwent longitudinal sequencing. The cohort comprised two healthy male donors, one aged 18 to 30 and one aged 30 to 40 years. Blood was drawn at multiple timepoints before and after primary and secondary immunization, with bulk PBMC replicates and cell subsets isolated.

Instrument on record: Illumina NovaSeq 6000. TCR cDNA was synthesized by 5'RACE template switching, through which a universal primer site and unique molecular identifiers were introduced. cDNA synthesis was primed from both the TCR alpha and TCR beta constant segments. Library amplification involved two PCR steps, and the second step added sample barcodes and sequencing adapters. Sequencing of libraries was performed on Illumina HiSeq 2500 (2x100 bp) or NovaSeq (2x150 bp). Turning to the authors' computational methods: MIGEC was used to demultiplex reads and collapse the reads into UMI consensus sequences, and MiXCR was used for V(D)J alignment. Vaccine-responding clonotypes were identified with edgeR using replicate PBMC samples, with FDR below 0.01 and a log2 fold change above 5 up to day 15 being required. Bulk clonotypes were assigned CD4 or CD8 identity according to which sequenced CD4 or CD8 repertoire held them at higher abundance. TCRdb reprocessing: public reads trimmed at Q25 with fastp, clones called with MiXCR, in-frame beta chains kept. CDR3 protein duplicates are merged, each entry listing the most common genes and DNA. What appears here as the V and J calls and clone size reflects TCRdb's work, not the paper's. The sample table contains fewer than 350,000 distinct CDR3 sequences; only one count was recorded for approximately 3.8% of them. The biggest ten clones account for around 22% of the sample.

Study-wide conclusions, independent of this receptor: FACS-sorted repertoires could contain abundant contaminating clonotypes from the bulk population, so computational filtering was required. The study included only a couple of donors, which limits how far the findings can be generalized. After the booster, most clones that had expanded after primary vaccination were detected again (around 95% of CD4 and around nine tenths of CD8), suggesting broad maintenance of memory. A small share of clonotypes was detected in both CD4 and CD8 compartments, with the overlap likely arising from convergent recombination. The secondary T-cell response was weaker than the primary response but faster, peaking on day 5 instead of day 15.

There are 13 amino acids in the CDR3, from cysteine to phenylalanine inclusive. Only the CDR3 region is kept as DNA, spanning 39 bases read in frame from base 1. Trimming removed 2 bases from V and 12 bases from J, leaving 15 bases between the germline ends. CDR1 and CDR2 are drawn from the germline V gene: SGHRS, YFSETQ. Many counts were recorded for this clonotype. Its antigen is still unknown. No base quality information exists; no much larger clone differs at one position. The sample's treatment or condition label, decoded: live attenuated yellow fever vaccine strain. At each blood-draw timepoint, two biological replicates of bulk PBMCs were collected. PBMCs were isolated from peripheral blood using a standard Ficoll-Paque protocol. TriZol was used to extract RNA from bulk PBMCs, from CD4 and CD8 fractions, and from dextramer-positive and dextramer-negative fractions.

The sequence is built from TRBV5-1 and TRBJ2-1, with TRBD2 as a weak D call on 5 bases. This sequence originates from a man between 18 and 35 years old who received the YFV17D yellow fever vaccine. This material consisted of PBMCs, taken on the day of the yellow fever booster vaccination. The DNA is as follows: TGCGCCAGCAGCTTAAATGAGCCTCGGGGGCAGTTCTTC. Its translation is CASSLNEPRGQFF.